Sequencing of this T cell receptor beta chain was carried out in a study of monozygotic twins with inflammatory bowel disease. TCRdb reprocessed the 5' RACE reads and keeps a single row for each CDR3 protein, giving no DNA. Found here are approximately 340,000 distinct CDR3 sequences; the top ten clones hold 2% to 2.5%. The CDR3 is made up of 14 amino acids. From germline, CDR1 is LNHDA and CDR2 SQIVND (reference sequence). This clonotype was sampled from a human donor with ulcerative colitis or Crohn's disease, or a healthy co-twin of an affected twin (not recorded which). The rearrangement uses TRBV19 and TRBJ2-1; TCRdb picks TRBD2, but there is no DNA to check that call. Sample: blood. The CDR3 sequence: CASKSGRASNEQFF.